The rows below give T cell receptor beta chains drawn from one sample of a study of T cell responses to AZD1222 COVID-19 vaccine. Measured with immunoSEQ multiplex PCR; TCRdb has only the in-frame clones, and not every one. The sample includes 100,000 to 120,000 clones, 94% of them seen just once. This specimen consisted of peripheral blood, obtained 28 days after the second AZD1222 dose. The receptor set was obtained from an adult who received the AZD1222 COVID-19 vaccine. The CDR3 runs from the conserved cysteine through the conserved F or W. Each record gives: D gene, J gene, clone size, V gene, CDR3 DNA, CDR3 protein. D genes are given only for firm matches. Clone size is not always given. Where it is, it says once, few, many or a class for expanded clones.

>.|TRBJ2-1|.|TRBV3-1/TRBV3-2
TGTGCCAGCAGCCATCTCAGGAATCATGAGCAGTTCTTC
CASSHLRNHEQFF
>.|TRBJ2-1|.|TRBV9
TGTGCCAGCAGCCCAAACCAGGGAGAGCGCCGGGGCTACAATGAGCAGTTCTTC
CASSPNQGERRGYNEQFF
>.|TRBJ2-7|.|TRBV6-5
TGTGCCAGCGCGGACGGCAATTACGAGCAGTACTTC
CASADGNYEQYF
>TRBD2|TRBJ2-7|few|TRBV3-1/TRBV3-2
TGTGCCAGCAGCCCAGGGGTAGCGGGAGCCGCCTACGAGCAGTACTTC
CASSPGVAGAAYEQYF
>.|TRBJ1-4|.|TRBV2
TGTGCCAGCACAAGGGAAGAAAAACTGTTTTTT
CASTREEKLFF
>TRBD2|TRBJ2-5|.|TRBV11-2
TGTGCCAGCAGCAAGGGGACTAGCGGGAGGGGGGAGACCCAGTACTTC
CASSKGTSGRGETQYF
>.|TRBJ1-1|.|TRBV13
TGTGCCAGCAGCTCAAAGACAGCCGAAGAGGGTGCGGCCACTGAAGCTTTCTTT
CASSSKTAEEGAATEAFF
>TRBD1|TRBJ2-7|.|TRBV5-1
TGCGCCAGCAGCTTCCAGGGGGAGATTTTGGGCGAGCAGTACTTC
CASSFQGEILGEQYF
>TRBD1|TRBJ2-7|.|TRBV3-1/TRBV3-2
TGTGCCAGCAGCCCGACAGGGGCCGACGAGCAGTACTTC
CASSPTGADEQYF
>.|TRBJ2-7|.|TRBV5-5
TGTGCCAGCAGCTTGGACGGAAACTACGAGCAGTACTTC
CASSLDGNYEQYF
>.|TRBJ2-7|once|TRBV6-5
TGTGCCAGCAGCCGCGGGGGACAGAGCTCCTACGAGCAGTACTTC
CASSRGGQSSYEQYF
>TRBD1|TRBJ1-1|.|TRBV7-9
TGTGCCAGCAGCCGACAGGGGGAGAACACTGAAGCTTTCTTT
CASSRQGENTEAFF
>.|TRBJ1-2|.|TRBV19
TGTGCCAGTAGTACCGGGCCCACGTGCACCTTC
CASSTGPTCTF
>.|TRBJ1-6|.|TRBV7-2
TGTGCCAGCAGCCTAATGCTGGGCTATAATTCACCCCTCCACTTT
CASSLMLGYNSPLHF
>TRBD2|TRBJ2-1|.|TRBV4-1
TGCGCCAGCAGCCAGCTAGCGGGGGGATACAATGAGCAGTTCTTC
CASSQLAGGYNEQFF
>.|TRBJ1-4|once|TRBV5-1
TGCGCCAGCAGCTTGGGAGTAAACGACGGTAATGAAAAACTGTTTTTT
CASSLGVNDGNEKLFF
>.|TRBJ1-3|.|TRBV14
TGTGCCAGCAGCCGGCGAACCTCTGGAAACACCATATATTTT
CASSRRTSGNTIYF
>TRBD1|TRBJ1-2|.|TRBV9
TGTGCCAGCAGCGGGGACAGGGACAACTATGGCTACACCTTC
CASSGDRDNYGYTF
>.|TRBJ2-7|.|TRBV10-1
TGCGCCAGCAGTGAGTCGAAGGACTCCGAGCAGTACTTC
CASSESKDSEQYF
>.|TRBJ2-7|.|TRBV6-1
TGTGCCAGCAGTGAAGCGTACATTGGCTACGAGCAGTACTTC
CASSEAYIGYEQYF
>.|TRBJ1-1|.|TRBV3-1/TRBV3-2
TGTGCCAGCAGCCAATCTTGGATTTTGGAGACCACTGAAGCTTTCTTT
CASSQSWILETTEAFF
>.|TRBJ2-2|.|TRBV28
TGTGCCAGCAACCAAGAGAACACCGGGGAGCTGTTTTTT
CASNQENTGELFF
>TRBD2|TRBJ2-5|.|TRBV19
TGTGCCAGTAGTATGATTGGACGGGGAGGGGAGACCCAGTACTTC
CASSMIGRGGETQYF
>TRBD1|TRBJ1-2|.|TRBV5-5
TGTGCCAGCAGCTTGGGCAATACAGGGGGCGCGGATGGCTACACCTTC
CASSLGNTGGADGYTF
>.|TRBJ2-7|.|TRBV6-5
TGTGCCAGCACCCGGACGCGAGAATACGAGCAGTACTTC
CASTRTREYEQYF
>.|TRBJ1-5|.|TRBV2
TGTGCCAGCAGGGAGACAGGTGCAGGCCAGCCCCAGCATTTT
CASRETGAGQPQHF
>.|TRBJ2-1|.|TRBV3-1/TRBV3-2
TGTGCCAGCAGCCTAGTGGAGGTGACACGGGGGATCAGCTCCTACAATGAGCAGTTCTTC
CASSLVEVTRGISSYNEQFF
>TRBD1|TRBJ2-6|.|TRBV4-1
TGCGCCAGCAGCCCCGGGCCGGGACAGGGGGCGCTTGGGGCCAACGTCCTGACTTTC
CASSPGPGQGALGANVLTF
>.|TRBJ1-3|few|TRBV27
TGTGCCAGTCGCGCCTCTGCTGGAAACACCATATATTTT
CASRASAGNTIYF
>.|TRBJ1-3|.|TRBV7-6
TGTGCCAGCAGCCCTAACTCGGGGGACACCATATATTTT
CASSPNSGDTIYF
>.|TRBJ1-5|.|TRBV28
TGTGCCAGCAGTTATTCCGGCGGGGGCAATCAGCCCCAGCATTTT
CASSYSGGGNQPQHF
>.|TRBJ2-3|.|TRBV10-2
TGCGCCAGCAGTGGGTGGGGGAGGACAGATACGCAGTATTTT
CASSGWGRTDTQYF
>.|TRBJ1-2|once|TRBV9
TGTGCCAGCAGCGTAGACACTCCCTATGGCTACACCTTC
CASSVDTPYGYTF
>.|TRBJ2-7|once|TRBV19
TGTGCCAGTAGTCCCCCGGGGTATATCTACGAGCAGTACTTC
CASSPPGYIYEQYF
>TRBD1|TRBJ2-7|once|TRBV19
TGTGCCAGTAGCTTCTGGGGACAGGGGCCCTACGAGCAGTACTTC
CASSFWGQGPYEQYF
>.|TRBJ1-3|once|TRBV21-1
TGTGCCAGCAGCAAATCGGGGGACAGGGTAATGGCTGGAAACACCATATATTTT
CASSKSGDRVMAGNTIYF
>.|TRBJ1-2|.|TRBV7-8
TGTGCCAGCAGCTTCCGGGACACATCCTATGGCTACACCTTC
CASSFRDTSYGYTF
>.|TRBJ1-4|.|TRBV5-1
TGCGCCAGCAGCTTGGCGGACGGTCTGAGCGAAAAACTGTTTTTT
CASSLADGLSEKLFF
>.|TRBJ1-4|once|TRBV7-9
TGTGCCAGCAGCCAACGAGGAGGCAGGGGAGCTAATGAAAAACTGTTTTTT
CASSQRGGRGANEKLFF
>.|TRBJ2-3|.|TRBV6-5
TGTGCCAGCAGTTACTCGAGGGTGTCACGGCCAGATACGCAGTATTTT
CASSYSRVSRPDTQYF
>.|TRBJ1-1|.|TRBV10-3
TGTGCCATCAGTGAGTCACACACGCAAATGAACACTGAAGCTTTCTTT
CAISESHTQMNTEAFF
>.|TRBJ2-7|.|TRBV14
TGTGCCAGCAGCCACCGAGCAGGACTTCGACGCAACGAGCAGTACTTC
CASSHRAGLRRNEQYF
>.|TRBJ2-1|.|TRBV6-5
TGTGCCAGCAGTTTCCGTAGGGTCGAGCGGGAGCAGTTCTTC
CASSFRRVEREQFF
>TRBD2|TRBJ2-1|once|TRBV27
TGTGCCAGCAGTCTCCTTTCTAGCGGGGGGCCCCTTTACAATGAGCAGTTCTTC
CASSLLSSGGPLYNEQFF
>TRBD2|TRBJ2-5|.|TRBV12-3/TRBV12-4
TGTGCCAGCACCCTAGCGGGGCAAGAGACCCAGTACTTC
CASTLAGQETQYF